This TCR beta chain was observed in a study of blood T cell repertoires in COVID-19. Study-wide context: Whether acute or convalescent, the COVID-19 samples came from the United States, Italy and Spain. PBMCs, B-cell-depleted T cells, or T cells provided the cDNA or gDNA that made up the material.

Original processing methods: The authors estimated nucleated cell counts from reference gene primer amplification. The assay was immunoSEQ multiplex PCR, and TCRdb's table has in-frame clones only and misses some. That table supplies the V and J calls and clone size; D and trimming were determined from the DNA. The profile shows 150,000 to 250,000 clones, about 93% of them singletons. Seattle participants joined during active infection and were tracked over time. V was clipped by 1 base and J by 4 bases, with 8 bases between them. This CDR3 is built from 14 residues. Germline V gene lookup returns CDR1 LNHDA and CDR2 SQIVND (reference sequence).

The clonotype comes from a man aged 25-45 years with COVID-19, enrolled during active disease. The V call is TRBV19, the J call TRBJ1-5; no clear D. Sequencing was carried out using peripheral blood. DNA of the CDR3: TGTGCCAGTAGTATAGTACAGATAAATCAGCCCCAGCATTTT. Its translation is CASSIVQINQPQHF.